A single sample is the source of the 3 T cell receptor beta chains below, sequenced in a study of CD8 T cells in Susac syndrome. RNA, at about 0.45 to 1 ug, was reverse transcribed with random hexamers. Each CDR3 protein gets one entry after TCRdb re-called the immunoSEQ multiplex PCR reads with MiXCR. The repertoire includes roughly 120,000 distinct CDR3 sequences, 94% of them detected once, and 0.1% to 0.15% sits in the top ten. Sequenced material: CD4+ T cells from PBMCs. The source of these receptors is a human donor with multiple sclerosis.

The chain uses TRBV9 and TRBJ2-2; TRBD2 matches 8 bases. CDR3 size: 14 residues. Germline V gene data show CDR1 as SGDLS and CDR2 as YYNGEE. With V trimmed by 6 bases and J by 8 bases, 9 bases remained unmatched. CDR3 bases: TGTGCCAGCACCCCCACCCGACTAGCGGGGGAGCTGTTTTTT. This encodes CASTPTRLAGELFF.

The chain uses TRBV5-1 and TRBJ1-1; 7 positions match TRBD1. V gave up 0 bases and J gave up 2 bases; unmatched junction bases: 7. The CDR3 is made up of 16 amino acids. From germline, CDR1 is SGHRS and CDR2 YFSETQ. The CDR3 DNA is TGCGCCAGCAGCTTGGTCCCGGGACAGCCAAACACTGAAGCTTTCTTT. Protein sequence: CASSLVPGQPNTEAFF.

The chain couples TRBV20-1 to TRBJ2-7; D uncertain. The V end lost 7 bases, the J end lost 2 bases, and 15 bases lay between the germline ends. Germline V gives CDR1 DFQATT, CDR2 SNEGSKA (reference sequence). The CDR3 runs 13 residues. Here the CDR3 DNA reads TGCAGTGTTCCGGGCACTAAAACCTACGAGCAGTACTTC. Translated: CSVPGTKTYEQYF.